The 5 T cell receptor beta chains presented below share a single source sample, sequenced in a study of patients and donors after allogeneic stem cell transplantation. MiXCR, run by TCRdb on the RT-PCR reads, gives a single entry per CDR3 protein. This table has about 960,000 distinct CDR3 sequences, more than 15% appearing once. The sample consisted of blood, either unsorted or a sorted T cell fraction (not recorded which). These receptors were taken from a human donor who was either an allogeneic HSCT recipient or a stem cell or donor lymphocyte infusion donor (not recorded which). It is not recorded whose cells these are; they may come from a transplant donor.

The sample holds a few counts of this clonotype. The chain recombines TRBV12-3 or TRBV12-4 with TRBJ2-1; TRBD2 aligns across 7 bases. This CDR3 region has 16 residues. Trimming removed 7 bases from V and 7 bases from J; junction bases left unmatched: 16. The CDR3 protein is CASNNGGSRSGNEQFF. The CDR3 DNA reads TGTGCCAGCAATAACGGGGGGAGCCGCTCTGGAAATGAGCAGTTCTTC.

The J gene is TRBJ1-1, the V gene TRBV29-1, with D uncertain. The CDR3 runs to 13 residues. CDR1 and CDR2 (germline): SQVTM, ANQGSEA. With 0 bases removed from V and 6 bases from J, the gap between germline ends came to 11 bases. The CDR3, as DNA: TGCAGCGTTGAAGATGATCCAAGGGCTGAAGCTTTCTTT. Translated: CSVEDDPRAEAFF.

In its sample, this clonotype was seen a few times. This sequence joins TRBV6-5 and TRBJ1-2; perhaps TRBD1 as D (6 bases). V was clipped by 4 bases and J by 5 bases, with 29 bases between them. The CDR3 has 19 amino acids. The germline gives CDR1 MNHEY, CDR2 SVGAGI. CDR3 bases: TGTGCCAGCAGTTCCTCCCCCGAGGGGGGCGCGGGTTTATCGTATGGCTACACCTTC. Its translation is CASSSSPEGGAGLSYGYTF.

In the case of this clonotype: As the CDR3 is not closed by the conserved phenylalanine or tryptophan, this likely results from a read error. It is unclear where the CDR3 begins or ends on the DNA, so no DNA is shown, and the CDR3 is as TCRdb lists it. This chain connects TRBV2 to TRBJ1-1; the DNA was not used to check the table's D call, TRBD1. Germline V CDR1 and CDR2: SNHLY, FYNNEI. The CDR3 spans 12 amino acids, including both terminal residues. The CDR3 sequence is CASTLGTGGLMS.

This chain connects TRBV20-1 to TRBJ2-7, with 9 nucleotides matching TRBD1. This CDR3 region has 12 residues. The ends lost 4 bases at V and 5 bases at J; junction bases unmatched: 3. Germline values: CDR1 DFQATT, CDR2 SNEGSKA (reference sequence). The CDR3 sequence: CSATGQGHEQYF. CDR3 DNA: TGCAGTGCTACGGGACAGGGCCACGAGCAGTACTTC.